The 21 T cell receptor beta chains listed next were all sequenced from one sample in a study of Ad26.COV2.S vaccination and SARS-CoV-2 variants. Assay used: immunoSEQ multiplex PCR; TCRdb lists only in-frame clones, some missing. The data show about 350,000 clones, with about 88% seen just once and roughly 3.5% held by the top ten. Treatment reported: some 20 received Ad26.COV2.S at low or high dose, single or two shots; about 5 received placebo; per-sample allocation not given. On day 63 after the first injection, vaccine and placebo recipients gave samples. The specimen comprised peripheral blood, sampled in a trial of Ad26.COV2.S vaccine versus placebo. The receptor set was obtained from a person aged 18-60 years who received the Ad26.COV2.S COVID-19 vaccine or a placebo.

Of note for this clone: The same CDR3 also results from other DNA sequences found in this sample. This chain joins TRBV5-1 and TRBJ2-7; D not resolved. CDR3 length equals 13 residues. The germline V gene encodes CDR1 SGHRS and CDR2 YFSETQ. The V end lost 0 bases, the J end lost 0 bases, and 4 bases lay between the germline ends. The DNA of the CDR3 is TGCGCCAGCAGCTTGGGTAGCTCCTACGAGCAGTACTTC. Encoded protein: CASSLGSSYEQYF.

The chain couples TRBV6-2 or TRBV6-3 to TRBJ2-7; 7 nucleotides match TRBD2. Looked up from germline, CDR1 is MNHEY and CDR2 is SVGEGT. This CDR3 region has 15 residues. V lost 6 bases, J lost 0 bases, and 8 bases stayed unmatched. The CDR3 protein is CASSLSGGSSYEQYF. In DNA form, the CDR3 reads TGTGCCAGCAGCCTCTCGGGGGGAAGCTCCTACGAGCAGTACTTC.

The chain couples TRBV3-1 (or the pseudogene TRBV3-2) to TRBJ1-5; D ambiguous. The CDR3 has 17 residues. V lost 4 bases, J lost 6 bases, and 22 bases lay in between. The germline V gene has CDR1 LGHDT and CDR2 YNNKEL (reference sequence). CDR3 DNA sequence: TGTGCCAGCAGCCCAAACCCCGGGCCCCGAAGGTCTCAGCCCCAGCATTTT. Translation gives CASSPNPGPRRSQPQHF.

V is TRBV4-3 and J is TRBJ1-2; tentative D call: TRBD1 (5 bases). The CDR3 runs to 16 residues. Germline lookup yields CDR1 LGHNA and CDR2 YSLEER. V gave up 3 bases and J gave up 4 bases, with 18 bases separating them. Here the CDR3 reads CASSHPGTQSPYGYTF. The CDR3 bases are TGCGCCAGCAGCCACCCCGGGACGCAATCACCCTATGGCTACACCTTC.

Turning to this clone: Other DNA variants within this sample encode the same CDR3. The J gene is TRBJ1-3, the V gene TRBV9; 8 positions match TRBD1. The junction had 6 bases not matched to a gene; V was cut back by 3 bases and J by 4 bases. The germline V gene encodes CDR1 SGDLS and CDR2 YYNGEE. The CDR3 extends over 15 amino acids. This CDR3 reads CASSAGGGSGNTIYF. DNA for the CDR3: TGTGCCAGCAGCGCAGGGGGCGGGTCAGGAAACACCATATATTTT.

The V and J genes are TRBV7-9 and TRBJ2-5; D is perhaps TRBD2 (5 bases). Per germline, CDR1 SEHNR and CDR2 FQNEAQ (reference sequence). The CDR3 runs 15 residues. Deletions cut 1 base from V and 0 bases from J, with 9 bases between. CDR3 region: CASSLGLAYQETQYF. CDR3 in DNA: TGTGCCAGCAGCTTAGGGCTAGCCTACCAAGAGACCCAGTACTTC.

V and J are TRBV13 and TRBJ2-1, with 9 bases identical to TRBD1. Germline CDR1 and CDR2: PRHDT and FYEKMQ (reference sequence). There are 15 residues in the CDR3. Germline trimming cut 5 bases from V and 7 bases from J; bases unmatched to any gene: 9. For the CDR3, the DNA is TGTGCCAGCAGCAAGATACAGGGGGCCGAGAATGAGCAGTTCTTC. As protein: CASSKIQGAENEQFF.

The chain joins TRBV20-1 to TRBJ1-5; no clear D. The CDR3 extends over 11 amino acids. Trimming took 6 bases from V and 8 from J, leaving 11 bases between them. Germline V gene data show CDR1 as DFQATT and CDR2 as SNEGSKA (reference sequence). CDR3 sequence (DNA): TGCAGTGCGACGTTCGGGGAGCCCCAGCATTTT. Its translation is CSATFGEPQHF.

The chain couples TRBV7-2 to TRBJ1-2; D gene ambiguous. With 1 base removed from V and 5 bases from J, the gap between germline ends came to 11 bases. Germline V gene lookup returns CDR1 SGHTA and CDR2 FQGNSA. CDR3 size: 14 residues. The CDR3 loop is CASSLDSQAYGYTF. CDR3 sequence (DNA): TGTGCCAGCAGCTTAGATAGTCAGGCTTATGGCTACACCTTC. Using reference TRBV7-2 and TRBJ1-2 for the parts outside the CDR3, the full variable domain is GAGVSQSPSNKVTEKGKDVELRCDPISGHTALYWYRQSLGQGLEFLIYFQGNSAPDKSGLPSDRFSAERTGGSVSTLTIQRTQQEDSAVYLCASSLDSQAYGYTFGSGTRLTVV.

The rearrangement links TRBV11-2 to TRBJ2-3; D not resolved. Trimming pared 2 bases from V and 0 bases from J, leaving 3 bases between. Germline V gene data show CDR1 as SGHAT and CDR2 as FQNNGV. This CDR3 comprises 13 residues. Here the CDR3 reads CASSLLSTDTQYF. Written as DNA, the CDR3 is TGTGCCAGCAGCTTACTTAGCACAGATACGCAGTATTTT.

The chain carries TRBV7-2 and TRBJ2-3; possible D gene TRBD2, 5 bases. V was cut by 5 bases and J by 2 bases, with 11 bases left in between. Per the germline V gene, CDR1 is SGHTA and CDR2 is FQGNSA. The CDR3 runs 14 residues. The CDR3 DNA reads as TGTGCCAGCAGCCACGGACTTTCCACAGATACGCAGTATTTT. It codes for CASSHGLSTDTQYF.

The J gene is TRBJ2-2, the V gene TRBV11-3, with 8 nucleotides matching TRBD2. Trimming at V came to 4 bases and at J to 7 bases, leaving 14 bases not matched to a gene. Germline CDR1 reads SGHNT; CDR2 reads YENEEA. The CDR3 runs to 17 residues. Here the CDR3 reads CASSSHTAGGGSGELFF. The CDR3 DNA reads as TGTGCCAGCAGCTCCCACACCGCGGGAGGTGGAAGCGGGGAGCTGTTTTTT.

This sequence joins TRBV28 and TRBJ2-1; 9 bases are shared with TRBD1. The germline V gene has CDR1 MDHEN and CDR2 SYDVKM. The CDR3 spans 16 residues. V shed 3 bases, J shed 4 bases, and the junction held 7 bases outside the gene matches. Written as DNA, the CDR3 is TGTGCCAGCAGTTTCAACAGGGGGCAAACGTACAATGAGCAGTTCTTC. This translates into CASSFNRGQTYNEQFF. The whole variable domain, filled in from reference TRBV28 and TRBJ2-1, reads DVKVTQSSRYLVKRTGEKVFLECVQDMDHENMFWYRQDPGLGLRLIYFSYDVKMKEKGDIPEGYSVSREKKERFSLILESASTNQTSMYLCASSFNRGQTYNEQFFGPGTRLTVL.

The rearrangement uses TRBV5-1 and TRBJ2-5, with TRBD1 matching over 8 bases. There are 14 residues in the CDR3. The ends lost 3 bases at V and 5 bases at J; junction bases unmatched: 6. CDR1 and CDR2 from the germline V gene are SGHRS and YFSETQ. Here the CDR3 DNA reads TGCGCCAGCAGCTCGGACAGGGAATTGGAGACCCAGTACTTC. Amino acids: CASSSDRELETQYF.

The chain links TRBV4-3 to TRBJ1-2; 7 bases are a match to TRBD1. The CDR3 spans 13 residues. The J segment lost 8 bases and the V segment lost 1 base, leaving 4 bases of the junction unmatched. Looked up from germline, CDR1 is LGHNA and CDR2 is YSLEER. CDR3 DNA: TGCGCCAGCAGCCAAGGACAGGGCGACGGCTACACCTTC. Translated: CASSQGQGDGYTF.

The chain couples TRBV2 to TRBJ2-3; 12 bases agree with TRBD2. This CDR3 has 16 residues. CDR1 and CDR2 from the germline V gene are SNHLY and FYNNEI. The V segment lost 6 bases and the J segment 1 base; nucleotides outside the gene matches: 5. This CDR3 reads CASRVLAGGGTDTQYF. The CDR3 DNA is TGTGCCAGCAGGGTACTAGCGGGGGGTGGCACAGATACGCAGTATTTT.

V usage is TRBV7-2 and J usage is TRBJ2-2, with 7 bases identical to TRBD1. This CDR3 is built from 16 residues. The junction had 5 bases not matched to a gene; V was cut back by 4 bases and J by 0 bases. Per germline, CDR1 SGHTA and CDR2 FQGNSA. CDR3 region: CASSSKTGSNTGELFF. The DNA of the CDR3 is TGTGCCAGCAGCTCGAAGACAGGGTCGAACACCGGGGAGCTGTTTTTT.

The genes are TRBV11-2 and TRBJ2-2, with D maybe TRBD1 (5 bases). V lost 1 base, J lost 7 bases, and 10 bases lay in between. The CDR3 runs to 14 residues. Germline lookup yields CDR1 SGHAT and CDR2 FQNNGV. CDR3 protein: CASSLVQVFGELFF. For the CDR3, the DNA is TGTGCCAGCAGCTTAGTACAGGTCTTCGGGGAGCTGTTTTTT. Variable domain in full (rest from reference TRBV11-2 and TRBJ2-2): EAGVAQSPRYKIIEKRQSVAFWCNPISGHATLYWYQQILGQGPKLLIQFQNNGVVDDSQLPKDRFSAERLKGVDSTLKIQPAKLEDSAVYLCASSLVQVFGELFFGEGSRLTVL.

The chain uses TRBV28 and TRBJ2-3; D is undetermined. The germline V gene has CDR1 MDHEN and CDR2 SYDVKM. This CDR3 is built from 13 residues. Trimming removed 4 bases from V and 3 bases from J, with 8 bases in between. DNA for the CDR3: TGTGCCAGCAGTTCCCCCCTGACAGATACGCAGTATTTT. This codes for CASSSPLTDTQYF.

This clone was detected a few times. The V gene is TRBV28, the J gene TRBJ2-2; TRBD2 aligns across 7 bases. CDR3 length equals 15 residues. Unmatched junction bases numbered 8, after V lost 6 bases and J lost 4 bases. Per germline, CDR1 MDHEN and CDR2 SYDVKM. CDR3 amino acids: CASRAAGGVTGELFF. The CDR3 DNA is TGTGCCAGCAGGGCTGCTGGGGGGGTCACCGGGGAGCTGTTTTTT.

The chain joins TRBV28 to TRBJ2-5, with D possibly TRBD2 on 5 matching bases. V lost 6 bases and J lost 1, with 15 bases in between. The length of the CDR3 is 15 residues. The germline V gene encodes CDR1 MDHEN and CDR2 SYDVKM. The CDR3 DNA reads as TGTGCCAGCAGGACCGGTGGGAGTGGCCAAGAGACCCAGTACTTC. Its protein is CASRTGGSGQETQYF.